This T cell receptor (beta chain) is from a study of shared clonotypes between healthy human individuals. The wider study: Each donor had three CD4 naive, three CD4 memory, two CD8 naive and one CD8 memory plate.

CD8 cells regarded as naive lacked CD45RO, were positively chosen for CCR7, and omitted terminally differentiated effector memory CD45RA+ cells. The assay used deep level. Repertoires were generated with immunoSEQ multiplex PCR, while TCRdb's copy carries only in-frame clones and drops some. The repertoire includes under 1 million clones, approximately 97% of them detected once, and less than 0.25% sits in the top ten. The trim removed 5 bases at V and 9 bases at J, leaving 5 bases unmatched. Germline loops: CDR1 SGHNT, CDR2 YYREEE (reference sequence). This CDR3 spans 12 amino acids. This clonotype originated in a man aged 25-45 years in good health. The sample consisted of naive CD8+ T cells sorted from blood. This chain links TRBV5-4 with TRBJ2-1; 7 nucleotides agree with TRBD2. The CDR3 bases are TGTGCCAGCAGTGCGGGCGGGGGTGAGCAGTTCTTC. This sequence encodes CASSAGGGEQFF.